This record concerns one T cell receptor (beta chain) sequence. Its antigen is not known. The data were obtained in a study of shared clonotypes between healthy human individuals. At the level of the study: Three plates were used per donor for CD4 naive, three for CD4 memory, two for CD8 naive and one for CD8 memory.

Study results and limitations: Only blood underwent sampling, and tissue repertoires likely differ. Estimated clonotype richness was generally higher in naive than memory subsets.

TCRdb's table, derived via immunoSEQ multiplex PCR, lists solely in-frame clones and lacks some. The sample has roughly 1 million clones, around 76% seen once. The receptor's source is a young man in good health. Sequencing input: memory CD4+ T cells sorted from blood. Specified subset: CD45RA-negative fraction.

CDR3 nucleotide sequence: TGTGCCAGCAGTAGGGGGACAGGGTCCCCCCGGCAGTTCTTC. Translating it yields CASSRGTGSPRQFF. The chain is built from TRBV6-5 and TRBJ2-1; 9 bases are a match to TRBD1. The J segment lost 12 bases and the V segment lost 5 bases, leaving 11 bases of the junction unmatched. The CDR3 runs 14 residues. The germline V gene encodes CDR1 MNHEY and CDR2 SVGAGI.